Shown below are 13 T cell receptor beta chains from a single sample sequenced in a study of metastatic and nonmetastatic thyroid tumors. TCRdb re-processed the PCR reads through MiXCR. The sample includes 9,000 to 15,000 clones, around a third of them seen just once. Prior to thyroid surgery, none of the patients had received any treatment. The sequenced sample consisted of tumor tissue. The receptor source for this set is a female donor with papillary thyroid cancer or a benign thyroid nodule (not recorded which). Some clones in this sample may be carry-over from other donors' samples.

The rearrangement joins TRBV2 to TRBJ2-1, with 9 bases fitting TRBD1. The CDR3 is 15 amino acids. V lost 4 bases and J lost 8; bases outside the gene matches: 9. Germline V gene sequence: CDR1 SNHLY, CDR2 FYNNEI. CDR3 protein: CASSVTGTGRHEQFF. CDR3 DNA sequence: TGTGCCAGCAGTGTTACCGGGACAGGGAGGCATGAGCAGTTCTTC.

Sample share makes this clone medium-sized. The genes are TRBV29-1 and TRBJ2-7; the match to TRBD2 covers 8 bases. CDR1 is SQVTM, CDR2 ANQGSEA, per germline. This CDR3 is 14 amino acids long. With 4 bases clipped from V and 1 base from J, the junction kept 6 bases outside the gene matches. As DNA, the CDR3 is TGCAGCGTTGTCCTAGCGGGCGGGTCCTACGAGCAGTACTTC. Amino acids: CSVVLAGGSYEQYF.

The V and J genes are TRBV18 and TRBJ2-7; 12 bases match TRBD1. This CDR3 comprises 16 residues. Germline assignment: CDR1 KGHSH and CDR2 LQKENI. Trimming at V came to 3 bases and at J to 2 bases, leaving 5 bases not matched to a gene. Here the CDR3 reads CASSPQGTGGTYEQYF. The CDR3 nucleotides are TGTGCCAGCTCACCCCAGGGGACAGGGGGCACCTACGAGCAGTACTTC.

This clone showed up just a few times. The chain joins TRBV24-1 to TRBJ2-7; no reliable D call. CDR1 and CDR2 (germline): KGHDR, SFDVKD. Trimming took off 4 bases at V and 0 bases at J, with 6 bases between the two ends. The CDR3 has 13 amino acids. DNA of the CDR3: TGTGCCACCAGTGACAAGAACTCCTACGAGCAGTACTTC. It translates to CATSDKNSYEQYF.

This clone has only a few counts. A read error may be the cause here, since a much bigger clone is one base away. Other nucleotide sequences in the sample specify the same CDR3. The rearrangement links TRBV29-1 to TRBJ2-3; no clear D gene. Germline values: CDR1 SQVTM, CDR2 ANQGSEA. The V and J ends lost 4 bases and 3 bases respectively, with 14 bases between them. This CDR3 spans 14 amino acids. The CDR3 region has the DNA TGCAGCGTTGTGGGTGGAGTCCGGACAGATACGCAGTATTTT. This encodes CSVVGGVRTDTQYF.

In the case of this clone: Since a much larger clone is just one base distant, this may be a read error. The chain carries TRBV7-2 and TRBJ2-1; 11 nucleotides align to TRBD1. Germline-derived CDR1 and CDR2 are SGHTA and FQGNSA. The trim removed 0 bases at V and 10 bases at J, leaving 8 bases unmatched. The CDR3 is made up of 16 amino acids. The CDR3 bases are TGTGCCAGCAGCTTAGCCTGGACAGGGGGCCAGGGGGAGCAGTTCTTC. This sequence encodes CASSLAWTGGQGEQFF.

This clone is categorized as medium-sized. The chain is built from TRBV3-1 and TRBJ2-1; possibly TRBD1 for D (5 bases). Germline CDR1 LGHDT, CDR2 YNNKEL (reference sequence). CDR3 length: 12 residues. V gave up 4 bases and J gave up 10 bases, with 11 bases separating them. In DNA, the CDR3 is TGTGCCAGCAGCCTTCAGGGAAGAGAGCAGTTCTTC. This codes for CASSLQGREQFF.

The rearrangement links TRBV12-5 to TRBJ2-5; TRBD1 aligns across 8 bases. CDR1 is LGHNT, CDR2 FRNRAP, per germline. The CDR3 is 14 residues long. After removal of 10 bases from V and 1 base from J, the junction contained 8 bases not matched to a gene. Written as DNA, the CDR3 is TGTGCTATTGGCCGAGGACAGGGCCAAGAGACCCAGTACTTC. This gives the protein CAIGRGQGQETQYF.

About this clone itself: In this CDR3 the conserved last residue, phenylalanine or tryptophan, is missing, so a read error is likely. The chain couples TRBV7-3 to TRBJ2-7; TRBD1 aligns across 7 bases. The V gene end was trimmed by 0 bases and the J gene end by 6 bases; junction bases not matched to a gene: 2. This CDR3 comprises 13 residues. The germline gives CDR1 SGHTA, CDR2 FQGTGA. Written as DNA, the CDR3 is TGTGCCAGCAGCTTAACCTACAGGGGCGAGCAGTACTTA. It encodes CASSLTYRGEQYL.

The chain is built from TRBV6-2 or TRBV6-3 and TRBJ1-1; unclear D gene. The V end was cut by 1 base, the J end by 1 base, with 4 bases between. This CDR3 has 13 amino acids. Germline V lookup: CDR1 MNHEY, CDR2 SVGEGT. Here the CDR3 reads CASSYWANTEAFF. In DNA form, the CDR3 reads TGTGCCAGCAGTTACTGGGCGAACACTGAAGCTTTCTTT.

In its sample, this clone is medium-sized. The gene calls are TRBV2 and TRBJ1-1, with TRBD1 as a possible D gene (5 bases). Germline lookup yields CDR1 SNHLY and CDR2 FYNNEI. Trimming removed 9 bases from V and 1 base from J, with 6 bases in between. This CDR3 spans 11 amino acids. DNA of the CDR3: TGTGCCAGGACAGAGAACACTGAAGCTTTCTTT. Translation: CARTENTEAFF.

The chain carries TRBV6-2 or TRBV6-3 and TRBJ2-7; 10 bases map to TRBD1. The germline V gene has CDR1 MNHEY and CDR2 SVGEGT. The CDR3 totals 15 residues. V lost 6 bases and J lost 6; bases outside the gene matches: 11. CDR3 residues: CASRAGTGDLGEQYF. CDR3 DNA sequence: TGTGCCAGCAGAGCCGGGACAGGGGACCTCGGCGAGCAGTACTTC.

This clone is termed medium-sized. This sequence joins TRBV20-1 and TRBJ1-1; 10 bases are a match to TRBD1. The germline gives CDR1 DFQATT, CDR2 SNEGSKA (reference sequence). Losses at the gene ends were 3 bases for V and 4 bases for J; bases not matched to a gene: 5. The CDR3 is 14 amino acids. CDR3 nucleotides: TGCAGTGCTAGGCCGGGACAGGGGTTCACTGAAGCTTTCTTT. Translated: CSARPGQGFTEAFF.